The sequence of this T cell receptor beta chain was determined in a study of technical replicates of blood from a handful of donors. CDR1 and CDR2 (germline): SGHRS, YFSETQ. The CDR3 spans 14 residues. V dropped 4 bases and J dropped 5; count of bases not matched to a gene: 8. The method was immunoSEQ multiplex PCR; TCRdb's version includes in-frame clones alone and lacks a portion of them. The sample lists roughly 76,000 clones; around 94% were seen once. This TCR was recovered from a human donor in good health. The sequencing input was T cells isolated from PBMCs. The chain uses TRBV5-1 and TRBJ2-7, with 8 bases identical to TRBD1. In DNA form, the CDR3 reads TGCGCCAGCAGCACCGGGACAGGAGAGGACGAGCAGTACTTC. Protein: CASSTGTGEDEQYF.